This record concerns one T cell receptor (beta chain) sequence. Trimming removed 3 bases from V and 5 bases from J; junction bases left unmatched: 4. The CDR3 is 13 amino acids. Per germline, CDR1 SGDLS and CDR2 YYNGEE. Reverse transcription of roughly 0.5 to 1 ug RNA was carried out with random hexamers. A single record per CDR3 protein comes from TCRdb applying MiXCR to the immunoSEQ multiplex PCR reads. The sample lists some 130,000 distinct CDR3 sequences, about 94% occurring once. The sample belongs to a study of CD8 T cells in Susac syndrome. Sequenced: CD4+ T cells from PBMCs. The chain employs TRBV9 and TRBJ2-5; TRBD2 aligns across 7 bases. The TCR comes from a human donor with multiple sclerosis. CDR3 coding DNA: TGTGCCAGCAGCGCAGCGGGACTGGAGACCCAGTACTTC. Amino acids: CASSAAGLETQYF.